This T cell receptor beta chain was recorded in a study of cytomegalovirus exposure and HLA in healthy donors. Overall study results and limits: Some V segments could not be told apart, so they were left out, TRBV6-2 and TRBV6-3 among them.

Germline V gene data show CDR1 as MGHRA and CDR2 as YSYEKL. The ends were cut back, 1 base at V and 7 bases at J, with 16 bases in the middle. The CDR3 spans 16 residues. With respect to this clone: The antigen is undetermined.

PCR amplification relied on 60 Vbeta primers (plus 13 Jbeta primers). TCRdb keeps only in-frame clones here, not all; method: immunoSEQ multiplex PCR. This sample carries some 120,000 clones, about 70% of them seen once, and the ten largest clones take around 2%. This clonotype was obtained from a human donor in good health. Sequencing was performed on PBMCs. The chain uses TRBV4-1 and TRBJ1-4; maybe TRBD1 (6 bases). CDR3 nucleotides: TGCGCCAGCAGCCAAGGAGACAGGCCAAATGCTGAAAAACTGTTTTTT. It yields the protein CASSQGDRPNAEKLFF.